The rows below give T cell receptor beta chains drawn from one sample of a study of cytomegalovirus exposure and HLA in healthy donors. Measured with immunoSEQ multiplex PCR; TCRdb has only the in-frame clones, and not every one. The sample gives 150,000 to 160,000 clones, 86% of which show up once; 2.1% is in the top ten. The material sequenced was PBMCs. The origin of the receptors is a human donor in good health. The CDR3 runs from the conserved cysteine through the conserved F or W. D genes are given only for firm matches. Not every row has a clone size; where given, it reads once, few, many or a size class.

abundance: NA; d_gene: TRBD1; v_gene: TRBV28; j_gene: TRBJ2-3; CDR3nt: TGTGCCAGCAGTTACCGGGACAGGAGGGGAGATACGCAGTATTTT; CDR3aa: CASSYRDRRGDTQYF
abundance: NA; d_gene: NA; v_gene: TRBV28; j_gene: TRBJ2-5; CDR3nt: TGTGCCAGTCTCCGACCCCAGGGGACCCAGTACTTC; CDR3aa: CASLRPQGTQYF
abundance: NA; d_gene: TRBD1; v_gene: TRBV18; j_gene: TRBJ2-7; CDR3nt: TGTGCCACCTCCAGACAGGGGGCCTACGAGCAGTACTTC; CDR3aa: CATSRQGAYEQYF
abundance: NA; d_gene: TRBD1; v_gene: TRBV30; j_gene: TRBJ1-4; CDR3nt: TGTGCCTGGAGTCAAGGGACAGGGGGCCGTGAAAAACTGTTTTTT; CDR3aa: CAWSQGTGGREKLFF
abundance: NA; d_gene: TRBD2; v_gene: TRBV27; j_gene: TRBJ2-3; CDR3nt: TGTGCCAGCAGTTCCTCACCGGGACTAGCGGGGAGGGCGACAGATACGCAGTATTTT; CDR3aa: CASSSSPGLAGRATDTQYF
abundance: NA; d_gene: TRBD1; v_gene: TRBV5-4; j_gene: TRBJ2-7; CDR3nt: TGTGCCAGCAGCTCTGCCGGACAGGGGGTCTCCGAGCAGTACTTC; CDR3aa: CASSSAGQGVSEQYF
abundance: NA; d_gene: TRBD1; v_gene: TRBV19; j_gene: TRBJ2-1; CDR3nt: TGTGCCAGTAGTATGGACCGGGACAGGGGTAATGAGCAGTTCTTC; CDR3aa: CASSMDRDRGNEQFF
abundance: NA; d_gene: TRBD1; v_gene: TRBV18; j_gene: TRBJ1-6; CDR3nt: TGTGCCAGCTCACCCGGACAGGAGTTAGGGTCACCCCTCCACTTT; CDR3aa: CASSPGQELGSPLHF
abundance: NA; d_gene: TRBD2; v_gene: TRBV5-1; j_gene: TRBJ2-1; CDR3nt: TGCGCCAGCGAACTAGCGGGGGCAGGGTACAATGAGCAGTTCTTC; CDR3aa: CASELAGAGYNEQFF
abundance: NA; d_gene: TRBD2; v_gene: TRBV7-2; j_gene: TRBJ2-3; CDR3nt: TGTGCCAGCAGCTTCCGACTAGCGGGGAGCACAGATACGCAGTATTTT; CDR3aa: CASSFRLAGSTDTQYF
abundance: few; d_gene: NA; v_gene: TRBV2; j_gene: TRBJ1-5; CDR3nt: TGTGCCAGCAGTGAATCGGTGTATAGCAATCAGCCCCAGCATTTT; CDR3aa: CASSESVYSNQPQHF
abundance: NA; d_gene: NA; v_gene: TRBV27; j_gene: TRBJ1-1; CDR3nt: TGTGCCAGCAGTTTAATAGGACGTGGTGGGAGGACTGAAGCTTTCTTT; CDR3aa: CASSLIGRGGRTEAFF
abundance: NA; d_gene: NA; v_gene: TRBV27; j_gene: TRBJ1-5; CDR3nt: TGTGCCAGCAGTCTACAGGGTTTAAATCAGCCCCAGCATTTT; CDR3aa: CASSLQGLNQPQHF
abundance: once; d_gene: NA; v_gene: TRBV28; j_gene: TRBJ2-7; CDR3nt: TGTGCCAGCAGTTTAACTGGACAGTTCTACGAGCAGTACTTC; CDR3aa: CASSLTGQFYEQYF
abundance: NA; d_gene: TRBD2; v_gene: TRBV5-1; j_gene: TRBJ2-1; CDR3nt: TGCGCCAGCAGGTGGCTTGCGGGGGAGTACAATGAGCAGTTCTTC; CDR3aa: CASRWLAGEYNEQFF
abundance: NA; d_gene: NA; v_gene: TRBV6-5; j_gene: TRBJ1-5; CDR3nt: TGTGCCAGTGCACAGGGTTGGCGCAATCAGCCCCAGCATTTT; CDR3aa: CASAQGWRNQPQHF
abundance: NA; d_gene: NA; v_gene: TRBV5-1; j_gene: TRBJ1-1; CDR3nt: TGCGCCAGCAGTTTATCTGGGGGGGCAGCGCTCACTGAAGCTTTCTTT; CDR3aa: CASSLSGGAALTEAFF
abundance: NA; d_gene: NA; v_gene: TRBV6-6; j_gene: TRBJ1-1; CDR3nt: TGTGCCAGCAGTTGGGAGGGAGACACTGAAGCTTTCTTT; CDR3aa: CASSWEGDTEAFF
abundance: few; d_gene: TRBD1; v_gene: TRBV29-1; j_gene: TRBJ1-4; CDR3nt: TGCAGCGTTGAAGCCCGGGACAGGGGGCAGGAACTGTTTTTT; CDR3aa: CSVEARDRGQELFF
abundance: NA; d_gene: TRBD1; v_gene: TRBV15; j_gene: TRBJ1-4; CDR3nt: TGTGCCACCAGCAGAGCTCGGAGACAGGGAGGCGTTGCAACTAATGAAAAACTGTTTTTT; CDR3aa: CATSRARRQGGVATNEKLFF
abundance: once; d_gene: NA; v_gene: TRBV30; j_gene: TRBJ1-1; CDR3nt: TGTGCCTGGAGTGTACGTAGCCTGAACACTGAAGCTTTCTTT; CDR3aa: CAWSVRSLNTEAFF
abundance: few; d_gene: TRBD1; v_gene: TRBV6-1; j_gene: TRBJ1-5; CDR3nt: TGTGCCAGCAGATCTCAGGGGGTTCAGCCCCAGCATTTT; CDR3aa: CASRSQGVQPQHF
abundance: NA; d_gene: NA; v_gene: TRBV7-3; j_gene: TRBJ2-1; CDR3nt: TGTGCCAGCAGCTTAGGTCCAGCCTACAATGAGCAGTTCTTC; CDR3aa: CASSLGPAYNEQFF
abundance: NA; d_gene: NA; v_gene: TRBV7-2; j_gene: TRBJ1-2; CDR3nt: TGTGCCAGCAGCGCCGTGAGGGTCCTCTATGGCTACACCTTC; CDR3aa: CASSAVRVLYGYTF
abundance: NA; d_gene: NA; v_gene: TRBV5-6; j_gene: TRBJ1-6; CDR3nt: TGTGCCAGCAGCTCATCCTGGGGACTGGGAAATTCACCCCTCCACTTT; CDR3aa: CASSSSWGLGNSPLHF
abundance: few; d_gene: NA; v_gene: TRBV6-5; j_gene: TRBJ1-2; CDR3nt: TGTGCCAGCAGTTACGGGGGGAACTATGGCTACACCTTC; CDR3aa: CASSYGGNYGYTF
abundance: NA; d_gene: TRBD1; v_gene: TRBV20-1; j_gene: TRBJ1-2; CDR3nt: TGCAGTGCCTCGGGACAGGGGGGATACACCTTC; CDR3aa: CSASGQGGYTF
abundance: NA; d_gene: NA; v_gene: TRBV2; j_gene: TRBJ2-4; CDR3nt: TGTGCCAGCAGAAAGGGGAGGGACACGGGGCGCATTCAGTACTTC; CDR3aa: CASRKGRDTGRIQYF
abundance: NA; d_gene: TRBD2; v_gene: TRBV5-1; j_gene: TRBJ2-3; CDR3nt: TGCGCCAGCAGCTCAGGTAGCGGGAGCACAGATACGCAGTATTTT; CDR3aa: CASSSGSGSTDTQYF
abundance: once; d_gene: TRBD2; v_gene: TRBV11-3; j_gene: TRBJ2-1; CDR3nt: TGTGCCAGCAGCTTAAGGGGGAGCGGGAGTTATGAGCAGTTCTTC; CDR3aa: CASSLRGSGSYEQFF
abundance: NA; d_gene: NA; v_gene: TRBV4-2; j_gene: TRBJ2-1; CDR3nt: TGTGCCAGCAGCCAAGGGAAGTGGGACAACAATGAGCAGTTCTTC; CDR3aa: CASSQGKWDNNEQFF
abundance: NA; d_gene: TRBD1; v_gene: TRBV28; j_gene: TRBJ1-2; CDR3nt: TGTGCCAGCAGTTTTCCGCCGCCCGGGACAGGGGGGAGGAGCTATGGCTACACCTTC; CDR3aa: CASSFPPPGTGGRSYGYTF
abundance: NA; d_gene: NA; v_gene: TRBV4-1; j_gene: TRBJ1-6; CDR3nt: TGCGCCAGCAGCCAGCTACCCAATTCACCCCTCCACTTT; CDR3aa: CASSQLPNSPLHF
abundance: NA; d_gene: NA; v_gene: TRBV6-1; j_gene: TRBJ2-3; CDR3nt: TGTGCCAGCGCCGACAGGCCCCTAAGAACAGATACGCAGTATTTT; CDR3aa: CASADRPLRTDTQYF
abundance: NA; d_gene: NA; v_gene: TRBV9; j_gene: TRBJ2-7; CDR3nt: TGTGCCAGCAGCGTAGCTCCAGGTTTTTACGAGCAGTACTTC; CDR3aa: CASSVAPGFYEQYF
abundance: NA; d_gene: TRBD1; v_gene: TRBV25-1; j_gene: TRBJ2-3; CDR3nt: TGTGCCAGCAGTCGGACAGGGGGCACAGATACGCAGTATTTT; CDR3aa: CASSRTGGTDTQYF
abundance: NA; d_gene: NA; v_gene: TRBV6-6; j_gene: TRBJ2-1; CDR3nt: TGTGCCAGCATAGGAAGGGGAGGCTCCTACAATGAGCAGTTCTTC; CDR3aa: CASIGRGGSYNEQFF
abundance: NA; d_gene: TRBD2; v_gene: TRBV5-8; j_gene: TRBJ2-7; CDR3nt: TGTGCCAGCAGCTTGGCTGGACTAGCGGGATCGTTCGCGGTCTACGAGCAGTACTTC; CDR3aa: CASSLAGLAGSFAVYEQYF
abundance: NA; d_gene: NA; v_gene: TRBV11-2; j_gene: TRBJ1-2; CDR3nt: TGTGCCAGCAGGGAGACAGGTTTCTATGGCTACACCTTC; CDR3aa: CASRETGFYGYTF
abundance: once; d_gene: TRBD2; v_gene: TRBV18; j_gene: TRBJ2-4; CDR3nt: TGTGCCAGCTCACCAGCGGGGGGGTCCAAAAACATTCAGTACTTC; CDR3aa: CASSPAGGSKNIQYF
abundance: NA; d_gene: NA; v_gene: TRBV14; j_gene: TRBJ2-1; CDR3nt: TGTGCCAGCAGCCAAATTACTGCCGTATTCTATGAGCAGTTCTTC; CDR3aa: CASSQITAVFYEQFF
abundance: NA; d_gene: NA; v_gene: TRBV2; j_gene: TRBJ2-1; CDR3nt: TGTGCCAGCAGGATTGAGAAGAGCTCCTACAATGAGCAGTTCTTC; CDR3aa: CASRIEKSSYNEQFF
abundance: few; d_gene: TRBD1; v_gene: TRBV5-4; j_gene: TRBJ1-2; CDR3nt: TGTGCCAGCAGCGTAAACAGGGGACAGGATGGCTACACCTTC; CDR3aa: CASSVNRGQDGYTF
abundance: NA; d_gene: TRBD1; v_gene: TRBV5-6; j_gene: TRBJ2-1; CDR3nt: TGTGCCAGCAGCCCGCGCGGGACAGGGGCGAATGAGCAGTTCTTC; CDR3aa: CASSPRGTGANEQFF
abundance: NA; d_gene: NA; v_gene: TRBV7-9; j_gene: TRBJ2-5; CDR3nt: TGTGCCAGCAGCTTACTGGGGCCCGAGACCCAGTACTTC; CDR3aa: CASSLLGPETQYF
abundance: NA; d_gene: NA; v_gene: TRBV6-5; j_gene: TRBJ1-2; CDR3nt: TGTGCCAGCAGCGGGACTCCCCGAGGCTACACCTTC; CDR3aa: CASSGTPRGYTF